Below are 32 T cell receptor beta chains sequenced from a single sample in a study of patients and donors after allogeneic stem cell transplantation. TCRdb reanalysed the RT-PCR reads using MiXCR and keeps one entry per CDR3 protein. The sample contains hundreds of thousands of distinct CDR3 sequences, 35% to 45% of which appear only once. Source material: blood, either unsorted or a sorted T cell fraction (not recorded which). These receptors were obtained from a human donor who was either an allogeneic HSCT recipient or a stem cell or donor lymphocyte infusion donor (not recorded which). It is not recorded whose cells these are; they may come from a transplant donor.

This clonotype was seen more than once but under ten times. The V gene is TRBV28, the J gene TRBJ1-2; TRBD1 is a possible D gene (6 bases). V lost 5 bases to trimming and J lost 4 bases, with 14 bases between them. Germline-derived CDR1 and CDR2 are MDHEN and SYDVKM. The length of the CDR3 is 14 residues. The CDR3 reads CASSAGQYTYGYTF. In nucleotides, the CDR3 is TGTGCCAGCAGTGCCGGACAGTACACCTATGGCTACACCTTC.

The chain joins TRBV7-8 to TRBJ2-2, with TRBD1 matching over 7 bases. This CDR3 is 16 amino acids long. Trimming removed 5 bases from V and 2 bases from J; junction bases left unmatched: 8. From germline, CDR1 is SGHVS and CDR2 FQNEAQ. This CDR3 is CASSDDRVTNTGELFF. DNA for the CDR3: TGTGCCAGCAGCGATGACAGGGTTACCAACACCGGGGAGCTGTTTTTT.

This clonotype was counted only a few times. The rearrangement links TRBV10-3 to TRBJ2-7, with 12 positions matching TRBD1. CDR3 length: 15 amino acids. CDR1 is ENHRY, CDR2 SYGVKD, per germline. V lost 6 bases and J lost 5; bases outside the gene matches: 8. In nucleotides, the CDR3 is TGTGCCATCAGAAGCCGGGACAGGGGGCCCCACGAGCAGTACTTC. Its protein product is CAIRSRDRGPHEQYF.

This clonotype has just a few counts. The chain links TRBV5-1 to TRBJ1-2; D is ambiguous. The CDR3 has 16 residues. Germline V gene data show CDR1 as SGHRS and CDR2 as YFSETQ. V dropped 0 bases and J dropped 0 bases, with 12 bases sitting between them. CDR3 loop: CASSLAPGLTNYGYTF. CDR3 nucleotides: TGCGCCAGCAGCTTGGCCCCAGGACTTACTAACTATGGCTACACCTTC. The full variable domain, completed using reference TRBV5-1 and TRBJ1-2, is KAGVTQTPRYLIKTRGQQVTLSCSPISGHRSVSWYQQTPGQGLQFLFEYFSETQRNKGNFPGRFSGRQFSNSRSEMNVSTLELGDSALYLCASSLAPGLTNYGYTFGSGTRLTVV.

The CDR3 sequence is CASSTHLRSSYNSPLHF. CDR3 sequence (DNA): TGTGCCAGCAGCACCCACCTTCGAAGCTCCTATAATTCACCCCTCCACTTT. The chain carries TRBV9 and TRBJ1-6; no clear D. The CDR3 sequence is 17 residues long. V lost 4 bases to trimming and J lost 0 bases, with 14 bases between them. Looked up from germline, CDR1 is SGDLS and CDR2 is YYNGEE.

The table lists this clonotype with a few counts. The V call is TRBV7-2, the J call TRBJ1-2, with 8 bases fitting TRBD1. Germline V lookup: CDR1 SGHTA, CDR2 FQGNSA. The length of the CDR3 is 14 residues. Trimming cost V 1 base and J 6 bases; bases outside gene matches: 4. The CDR3 is CASSLERTGNGYTF. Written as DNA, the CDR3 is TGTGCCAGCAGCTTAGAACGGACAGGGAATGGCTACACCTTC.

J is TRBJ1-1 and V is TRBV20-1; no clear D. This CDR3 is 13 amino acids long. Germline V CDR1 and CDR2: DFQATT, SNEGSKA (reference sequence). V lost 5 bases and J 0 bases, leaving 10 bases between the germline ends. Here the CDR3 reads CSAHLPMNTEAFF. The CDR3 DNA reads TGCAGTGCTCACCTTCCAATGAACACTGAAGCTTTCTTT.

This clonotype was observed a handful of times. V and J are TRBV10-3 and TRBJ1-2; 8 positions match TRBD1. CDR1 and CDR2 from the germline V gene are ENHRY and SYGVKD. The V and J ends lost 4 bases and 4 bases, in that order; junction bases with no gene match: 2. The CDR3 runs 13 residues. CDR3 residues: CAISVDRGYGYTF. DNA of the CDR3: TGTGCCATCAGTGTCGACAGGGGCTATGGCTACACCTTC.

This clonotype was found a few times. The chain couples TRBV24-1 to TRBJ1-5; D call uncertain. Between the trimmed V and J ends, which lost 9 bases and 0 bases, there was a span of 11 bases. Germline V gives CDR1 KGHDR, CDR2 SFDVKD. This CDR3 has 14 residues. The CDR3 is CATLRGVSNQPQHF. As DNA, the CDR3 is TGTGCCACCCTACGCGGGGTTAGCAATCAGCCCCAGCATTTT.

V is TRBV18 and J is TRBJ2-7, with D possibly being TRBD2 (6 bases). This CDR3 region has 13 residues. The V gene's germline CDR1 is KGHSH and CDR2 LQKENI. Trimming took 8 bases from V and 6 from J, leaving 17 bases between them. The CDR3 sequence is CASTPREMGEQYF. For the CDR3, the DNA is TGTGCCAGCACCCCTCGGGAGATGGGCGAGCAGTACTTC.

The rearrangement links TRBV6-2 or TRBV6-3 to TRBJ1-5; the D is unclear. Trimming removed 4 bases at V and 4 bases at J, with 8 bases between. From germline, CDR1 is MNHEY and CDR2 SVGEGT. This CDR3 has 13 amino acids. Here the CDR3 DNA reads TGTGCCAGCAGTTCCGGGAGGAATCAGCCCCAGCATTTT. Its translation: CASSSGRNQPQHF.

The CDR3 DNA sequence: TGTGCCAGCAGCAACCCAGCGGGGGGGCGGAGCACAGATACGCAGTATTTT. It codes for CASSNPAGGRSTDTQYF. V is TRBV21-1 and J is TRBJ2-3; the table's TRBD2 call for D was not verified on the DNA. TRBV21-1 is classified as a pseudogene. The CDR3 covers 17 residues.

This clonotype showed up just a few times. This chain connects TRBV29-1 to TRBJ1-1, with TRBD1 identical over 10 bases. CDR3 size: 13 residues. Germline values: CDR1 SQVTM, CDR2 ANQGSEA. Trimming took 6 bases from V and 1 from J; bases not matched to a gene: 2. CDR3 sequence (DNA): TGCAGCGTGCGGACAGGGGGGAACACTGAAGCTTTCTTT. This encodes CSVRTGGNTEAFF.

The V call is TRBV28, the J call TRBJ2-1, with TRBD2 matching over 9 bases. Trimming removed 2 bases from V and 3 bases from J; junction bases left unmatched: 8. The CDR3 spans 17 residues. Germline values: CDR1 MDHEN, CDR2 SYDVKM. The CDR3 sequence is CASSLILAGTLYNEQFF. The CDR3 DNA sequence: TGTGCCAGCAGTTTAATACTAGCGGGCACCCTCTACAATGAGCAGTTCTTC.

The chain joins TRBV4-1 to TRBJ2-7, with 8 bases fitting TRBD2. V dropped 0 bases and J dropped 6; count of bases not matched to a gene: 16. CDR3 length: 18 amino acids. The V gene's germline CDR1 is MGHRA and CDR2 YSYEKL. This CDR3 reads CASSQEGVAGLGLFEQYF. The CDR3 DNA is TGCGCCAGCAGCCAAGAGGGAGTAGCGGGGTTGGGGCTTTTCGAGCAGTACTTC.

The V and J genes are TRBV5-8 and TRBJ2-5; D call uncertain. Germline loops: CDR1 SGHTS, CDR2 YDEGEE. The V end lost 1 base, the J end lost 5 bases, and 9 bases lay between the germline ends. This CDR3 region has 13 residues. The CDR3 nucleotides read TGTGCCAGCAGCTTGCGACATGAGGAGACCCAGTACTTC. It is translated as CASSLRHEETQYF.

The J gene is TRBJ2-7, the V gene TRBV6-6, with 7 bases identical to TRBD1. CDR3 length: 14 residues. The germline CDR1 and CDR2 sequences are MNHNY and SVGAGI (reference sequence). V shed 6 bases and J 6 bases; nucleotides not matched to a gene: 11. In DNA, the CDR3 is TGTGCCAGCAGCCGTGGGACAGCCCGGGGCGAGCAGTACTTC. The encoded protein is CASSRGTARGEQYF.

This clonotype occurred once. CDR3: CSVLTSATALDEQFF. The CDR3 DNA sequence: TGCAGCGTTCTGACTAGCGCTACGGCTTTGGATGAGCAGTTCTTC. The rearrangement uses TRBV29-1 and TRBJ2-1, with TRBD2 matching over 8 bases. The CDR3 consists of 15 residues. Germline trimming cut 5 bases from V and 8 bases from J; bases unmatched to any gene: 14. Looked up from germline, CDR1 is SQVTM and CDR2 is ANQGSEA.

This clonotype has more than one count but fewer than ten. CDR3 DNA sequence: TGTGCCAGCAGTGAAACCCGTTGGGTGAACACTGAAGCTTTCTTT. It specifies CASSETRWVNTEAFF. V usage is TRBV2 and J usage is TRBJ1-1, with unresolved D. Germline CDR1 reads SNHLY; CDR2 reads FYNNEI. The CDR3 spans 15 residues. With 2 bases removed from V and 0 bases from J, the gap between germline ends came to 10 bases.

V usage is TRBV9 and J usage is TRBJ2-3; D ambiguous. V was trimmed by 4 bases and J by 3 bases, leaving 12 bases between them. Germline loops: CDR1 SGDLS, CDR2 YYNGEE. CDR3 length equals 14 residues. CDR3 nucleotides: TGTGCCAGCAGCCACCAACCCCGGACAGATACGCAGTATTTT. Translation: CASSHQPRTDTQYF.

The chain combines TRBV3-1 with TRBJ1-2; possible D gene TRBD1, 6 bases. CDR1 and CDR2 from the germline V gene are LGHDT and YNNKEL (reference sequence). CDR3 length: 15 amino acids. V lost 2 bases to trimming and J lost 2 bases, with 12 bases between them. The CDR3 nucleotides read TGTGCCAGCAGCCAAACTGGACAGATCAACTATGGCTACACCTTC. It yields the protein CASSQTGQINYGYTF.

The gene calls are TRBV28 and TRBJ1-5; maybe TRBD1 (5 bases). The germline gives CDR1 MDHEN, CDR2 SYDVKM. This CDR3 region has 13 residues. Trimming removed 3 bases at V and 4 bases at J, with 7 bases between. The CDR3 coding sequence is TGTGCCAGCAGTTTGGACAAAAATCAGCCCCAGCATTTT. Its translation is CASSLDKNQPQHF.

This chain uses TRBV29-1 with TRBJ2-7; 10 bases align to TRBD1. V lost 3 bases and J lost 5; bases outside the gene matches: 13. The CDR3 totals 16 residues. Germline-derived CDR1 and CDR2 are SQVTM and ANQGSEA. DNA for the CDR3: TGCAGCGTTGAGAGGCTAGTGGGACAGGGGTCCCACGAGCAGTACTTC. Amino acids: CSVERLVGQGSHEQYF.

The genes are TRBV9 and TRBJ2-1; no firm D call. CDR3 length: 14 residues. Germline V gives CDR1 SGDLS, CDR2 YYNGEE. The germline V and J ends were trimmed by 0 bases and 8 bases, with 12 bases remaining between them. This CDR3 reads CASSVGLDRDEQFF. The CDR3 nucleotides are TGTGCCAGCAGCGTAGGTTTGGATAGAGATGAGCAGTTCTTC.

This chain connects TRBV7-8 to TRBJ1-5; 9 positions match TRBD1. The V and J ends lost 1 base and 6 bases, in that order; junction bases with no gene match: 4. The germline V gene has CDR1 SGHVS and CDR2 FQNEAQ. The CDR3 runs 15 residues. The CDR3 sequence is CASSLVETGGQPQHF. The DNA of the CDR3 is TGTGCCAGCAGCTTAGTTGAGACAGGGGGTCAGCCCCAGCATTTT.

The chain uses TRBV20-1 and TRBJ1-1; unclear D gene. Trimming removed 3 bases at V and 4 bases at J, with 15 bases between. Germline CDR1 and CDR2: DFQATT and SNEGSKA (reference sequence). CDR3 length: 14 amino acids. The CDR3 DNA follows: TGCAGTGCTAGGGGGATCGTTCTGACCACTGAAGCTTTCTTT. This codes for CSARGIVLTTEAFF.

CDR3 sequence: CASSVRGQGAEAFF. The DNA of the CDR3 is TGTGCCAGCAGCGTAAGGGGACAGGGCGCTGAAGCTTTCTTT. J is TRBJ1-1 and V is TRBV9, with 9 bases matching TRBD1. Germline assignment: CDR1 SGDLS and CDR2 YYNGEE. The CDR3 is 14 amino acids. With V trimmed by 1 base and J by 6 bases, 4 bases remained unmatched.

This chain links TRBV4-3 with TRBJ1-1; D is ambiguous. This CDR3 is 14 amino acids long. Trimming pared 1 base from V and 6 bases from J, leaving 12 bases between. Germline loops: CDR1 LGHNA, CDR2 YSLEER. CDR3 bases: TGCGCCAGCAGCCAAGGGAATATCCGGGCTGAAGCTTTCTTT. Its translation: CASSQGNIRAEAFF.

V and J are TRBV25-1 and TRBJ2-7, with D possibly matching TRBD1 (6 bases). Trimming stripped 4 bases from V and 3 bases from J, with 16 bases between. There are 15 residues in the CDR3. CDR1 is MGHDK, CDR2 SYGVNS, per germline. The CDR3 DNA sequence: TGTGCCAGCAGTGTTTTTTCGGGACACTACTACGAGCAGTACTTC. Its translation: CASSVFSGHYYEQYF.

This clonotype was counted between two and nine times. V and J are TRBV27 and TRBJ1-6; 8 nucleotides line up with TRBD1. J was trimmed by 5 bases and V by 5 bases; bases with no gene match: 2. There are 14 residues in the CDR3. CDR1 and CDR2 from the germline V gene are MNHEY and SMNVEV (reference sequence). Here the CDR3 reads CASSGQGDNSPLHF. Written as DNA, the CDR3 is TGTGCCAGCAGTGGACAGGGAGATAATTCACCCCTCCACTTT.

V is TRBV5-6 and J is TRBJ1-1; the D is unclear. Germline V lookup: CDR1 SGHDT, CDR2 YYEEEE. Trimming took off 1 base at V and 0 bases at J, with 13 bases between the two ends. There are 16 residues in the CDR3. In nucleotides, the CDR3 is TGTGCCAGCAGCTTGAATCCAGTTAGCATGAACACTGAAGCTTTCTTT. Translated: CASSLNPVSMNTEAFF.

V usage is TRBV29-1 and J usage is TRBJ2-1, with D perhaps matching TRBD2 (6 bases). V lost 6 bases and J lost 0, with 15 bases in between. Germline loops: CDR1 SQVTM, CDR2 ANQGSEA. This CDR3 contains 15 residues. CDR3 residues: CSVAVGRSSYNEQFF. CDR3 nucleotide sequence: TGCAGCGTCGCTGTAGGGAGGAGCTCCTACAATGAGCAGTTCTTC.